The rows below give T cell receptor beta chains drawn from one sample of a study of monozygotic twins with inflammatory bowel disease. TCRdb reanalyzed the 5' RACE reads, giving one entry per CDR3 protein sequence and no DNA. This sample's table has around 380,000 distinct CDR3 sequences. The specimen sequenced was blood. The receptor set was obtained from a human donor with ulcerative colitis or Crohn's disease, or a healthy co-twin of an affected twin (not recorded which). The CDR3 runs from the conserved cysteine through the conserved F or W. Fields, in order: J gene, V gene, CDR3 protein.

TRBJ2-3	TRBV7-3	CASSSHLDTQYF
TRBJ2-3	TRBV20-1	CSASGGGITDTQYF
TRBJ1-5	TRBV7-2	CASSLTGTANNQPQHF
TRBJ2-1	TRBV14	CASSLWNKGLAGEQFF
TRBJ2-7	TRBV5-6	CASSRRGSYEQYF
TRBJ1-3	TRBV4-3	CASSQDRRNSGNTIYF
TRBJ2-7	TRBV11-2	CASSFPTPYEQYF
TRBJ2-3	TRBV7-2	CASSLDLDTQYF
TRBJ1-6	TRBV5-6	CASSLGLNNSPLHF
TRBJ2-3	TRBV4-3	CASSQDSRDTQYF
TRBJ1-2	TRBV27	CASSFEDWRGYTF
TRBJ2-7	TRBV28	CASSSIGTGVSYEQYF
TRBJ2-3	TRBV2	CASSVLAGISSTDTQYF
TRBJ1-2	TRBV7-2	CASSSQATGAIRGYTF
TRBJ2-1	TRBV7-9	CASSTGQGASEQFF
TRBJ2-2	TRBV3-1	CASSSRQGAMGELFF
TRBJ1-2	TRBV28	CASRLLNDYTF
TRBJ2-4	TRBV6-1	CASSWDRALAKNIQYF
TRBJ2-7	TRBV24-1	CATSDGRGANEQYF
TRBJ2-1	TRBV12-5	CASGLGPEQFF
TRBJ1-2	TRBV6-5	CASSSRELNYGYTF
TRBJ2-7	TRBV7-2	CASSLAQGLGEQYF
TRBJ2-3	TRBV10-3	CAISDLDRVADTQYF
TRBJ2-5	TRBV5-4	CASSRSGRGEETQYF
TRBJ2-5	TRBV20-1	CSASVPGGFLGQETQYF
TRBJ1-5	TRBV12-3/TRBV12-4	CASRLGGNQPQHF
TRBJ1-2	TRBV5-1	CASSLKTGNYGYTF